The 30 T cell receptor beta chains in this list originate from one sample, sequenced in a study of T-cell reconstitution after alpha-beta-depleted transplantation in children. The TCRbeta library incorporated unique molecular identifiers. One entry per CDR3 protein results from TCRdb running MiXCR on the PCR reads. Among fewer than 400,000 distinct CDR3 sequences listed, approximately 20% were seen once. This material consisted of PBMCs, mostly from graft donor cells, taken 180 days after TCRalphabeta/CD19-depleted stem cell transplant. The receptors stem from a male patient aged 10 to 17 who had a stem cell transplant for acute lymphoblastic leukemia, so the T cells may come from the graft donor.

J is TRBJ2-7 and V is TRBV20-1; D gene ambiguous. Trimming removed 2 bases from V and 0 bases from J, with 14 bases in between. CDR3 length equals 15 residues. Germline lookup yields CDR1 DFQATT and CDR2 SNEGSKA (reference sequence). The CDR3 region is CSARILGQYSYEQYF. The CDR3 DNA sequence: TGCAGTGCTAGAATTCTAGGCCAATACTCCTACGAGCAGTACTTC.

This chain uses TRBV5-1 with TRBJ2-3; D remains ambiguous. The CDR3 consists of 12 residues. V lost 5 bases, J lost 8 bases, and 12 bases lay in between. Germline V gene data show CDR1 as SGHRS and CDR2 as YFSETQ. CDR3 in amino acids: CASRISGGTQYF. The CDR3 nucleotides are TGCGCCAGCAGGATATCAGGCGGTACGCAGTATTTT.

Comment on this clonotype: This may be a read error, as it is one base from a much larger clone. The chain has TRBV10-3 and TRBJ2-5, with D possibly being TRBD1 (5 bases). CDR1 and CDR2 (germline): ENHRY, SYGVKD. This CDR3 is 14 amino acids long. The CDR3, as DNA: TGTGCCATCAGTGGATCGACAGCAGTCCGGACCCCGTACTTC. It encodes CAISGSTAVRTPYF.

V usage is TRBV5-1 and J usage is TRBJ2-1; 13 nucleotides line up with TRBD2. In germline, CDR1 is SGHRS, CDR2 YFSETQ. This CDR3 region has 16 residues. V lost 2 bases, J lost 6 bases, and 5 bases stayed unmatched. CDR3 loop: CASSLQTSGRANEQFF. Here the CDR3 DNA reads TGCGCCAGCAGCTTACAAACTAGCGGGAGGGCCAATGAGCAGTTCTTC. Supplemented by reference TRBV5-1 and TRBJ2-1, the full variable domain reads KAGVTQTPRYLIKTRGQQVTLSCSPISGHRSVSWYQQTPGQGLQFLFEYFSETQRNKGNFPGRFSGRQFSNSRSEMNVSTLELGDSALYLCASSLQTSGRANEQFFGPGTRLTVL.

This clonotype was seen repeatedly, ten times or more. The gene calls are TRBV15 and TRBJ2-1; a weak D match, TRBD2 (6 bases). Germline V gene sequence: CDR1 LNHNV, CDR2 YYDKDF (reference sequence). There are 16 residues in the CDR3. Trimming pared 0 bases from V and 7 bases from J, leaving 16 bases between. The CDR3 protein is CATSRDLGRYLNEQFF. In DNA form, the CDR3 reads TGTGCCACCAGCAGAGATCTTGGGAGGTACCTTAATGAGCAGTTCTTC.

The chain employs TRBV7-9 and TRBJ1-1; 10 nucleotides line up with TRBD1. This CDR3 contains 15 residues. The V gene's germline CDR1 is SEHNR and CDR2 FQNEAQ (reference sequence). The V gene end was trimmed by 5 bases and the J gene end by 1 base; junction bases not matched to a gene: 4. The CDR3 nucleotides are TGTGCCAGCAGCACTTGGACAGGGGGGAACACTGAAGCTTTCTTT. Translation gives CASSTWTGGNTEAFF.

This clonotype was counted a few times. This rearrangement joins TRBV15 to TRBJ1-5; D uncertain. V was clipped by 4 bases and J by 5 bases, with 9 bases between them. The CDR3 runs to 13 residues. The germline V gene has CDR1 LNHNV and CDR2 YYDKDF (reference sequence). The CDR3: CATSNWMYQPQHF. In DNA, the CDR3 is TGTGCCACCAGCAATTGGATGTATCAGCCCCAGCATTTT.

This clonotype was observed a handful of times. The chain is built from TRBV3-1 and TRBJ2-7; TRBD1 matches 7 bases. The CDR3 loop spans 13 amino acids. The V gene's germline CDR1 is LGHDT and CDR2 YNNKEL (reference sequence). V gave up 2 bases and J gave up 7 bases; unmatched junction bases: 5. CDR3: CASSQKTGWEQYF. The CDR3 DNA follows: TGTGCCAGCAGCCAAAAGACAGGGTGGGAGCAGTACTTC.

This clonotype was recorded a few times. The chain links TRBV9 to TRBJ1-5; no firm D call. V was pared by 0 bases and J by 0 bases, with 13 bases between. This CDR3 comprises 17 residues. Germline V gene sequence: CDR1 SGDLS, CDR2 YYNGEE. CDR3 protein: CASSVVWSAGSNQPQHF. The DNA of the CDR3 is TGTGCCAGCAGCGTAGTGTGGTCGGCGGGTAGCAATCAGCCCCAGCATTTT.

The V and J genes are TRBV7-6 and TRBJ2-1, with 7 positions matching TRBD1. CDR1 is SGHVS and CDR2 is FNYEAQ in the germline V gene. J was trimmed by 3 bases and V by 5 bases; bases with no gene match: 7. The CDR3 contains 15 residues. CDR3 sequence (DNA): TGTGCCAGCAGCCGTCCCGGGACAGTCTACAATGAGCAGTTCTTC. Translating gives CASSRPGTVYNEQFF.

This clonotype was counted between two and nine times. This sequence joins TRBV15 and TRBJ2-7; perhaps D is TRBD1 or TRBD2 (7 bases each). The germline CDR1 and CDR2 sequences are LNHNV and YYDKDF (reference sequence). Trimming left V 2 bases short and J 3 bases short, with 17 bases between. CDR3 length: 16 amino acids. This chain's CDR3 is CATSRRGAGGRYEQYF. The DNA for the CDR3 is TGTGCCACCAGCAGACGGGGGGCAGGGGGGCGCTACGAGCAGTACTTC.

This clonotype was found once. This chain joins TRBV24-1 and TRBJ2-1, with 11 bases fitting TRBD2. The CDR3 runs to 16 residues. J lost 8 bases, V lost 3 bases, and 8 bases had no gene match. Looked up from germline, CDR1 is KGHDR and CDR2 is SFDVKD. CDR3 DNA: TGTGCCACCAGTGATCGATTAGCGGGAGGGCCCTATGAGCAGTTCTTC. As protein: CATSDRLAGGPYEQFF.

A few counts support this clonotype. The junction departs from the called germline gene at one end, perhaps through a read error. The chain employs TRBV10-3 and TRBJ2-3, with 8 bases aligning to TRBD2. The CDR3 extends over 16 amino acids. Germline values: CDR1 ENHRY, CDR2 SYGVKD. CDR3 bases: TGTGCCATCAGTGAGTTATTAGCGGGAACCACAGATACGCAGTGTTTT. Translation: CAISELLAGTTDTQCF.

The sample holds a few counts of this clonotype. The chain employs TRBV11-3 and TRBJ2-1; no clear D. The V gene's germline CDR1 is SGHNT and CDR2 YENEEA. The CDR3 is made up of 13 amino acids. Trimming cost V 0 bases and J 2 bases, with 2 bases left between them. DNA of the CDR3: TGTGCCAGCAGCTTAGATACCTACAATGAGCAGTTCTTC. Translation gives CASSLDTYNEQFF.

V usage is TRBV7-9 and J usage is TRBJ2-3; possible D gene TRBD1, 6 bases. Trimming took off 6 bases at V and 7 bases at J, with 20 bases between the two ends. The CDR3 runs 15 residues. Looked up from germline, CDR1 is SEHNR and CDR2 is FQNEAQ (reference sequence). CDR3 amino acids: CASRTGFRMGNTQYF. DNA of the CDR3: TGTGCCAGCAGAACAGGGTTCAGAATGGGGAATACGCAGTATTTT.

The chain uses TRBV5-1 and TRBJ1-4, with TRBD1 matching over 7 bases. With V trimmed by 5 bases and J by 5 bases, 6 bases remained unmatched. The CDR3 sequence is 14 residues long. Germline V gene data show CDR1 as SGHRS and CDR2 as YFSETQ. This CDR3 reads CASREGTANEKLFF. The CDR3 bases are TGCGCCAGCAGGGAGGGGACAGCGAATGAAAAACTGTTTTTT.

This clonotype has just a few counts. The chain has TRBV12-3 or TRBV12-4 and TRBJ1-2, with 11 bases lining up with TRBD1. CDR3 length equals 13 residues. V lost 3 bases to trimming and J lost 12 bases; unmatched junction nucleotides: 6. The CDR3 sequence is CASSLGGQGVHTF. The CDR3 DNA follows: TGTGCCAGCAGTTTGGGGGGACAGGGGGTTCACACCTTC.

This clonotype turned up a few times. This chain links TRBV5-6 with TRBJ1-2; D gene ambiguous. The V end lost 4 bases, the J end lost 3 bases, and 19 bases lay between the germline ends. Germline V gene lookup returns CDR1 SGHDT and CDR2 YYEEEE. CDR3 length equals 16 residues. DNA for the CDR3: TGTGCCAGCAGCCCCCTCTTTGGGTTGATGGACTATGGCTACACCTTC. As protein: CASSPLFGLMDYGYTF.

V is TRBV4-1 and J is TRBJ2-1; TRBD2 is a possible D gene (6 bases). CDR1 is MGHRA and CDR2 is YSYEKL in the germline V gene. This CDR3 is 15 amino acids long. Between the trimmed V and J ends, which lost 2 bases and 11 bases, there was a span of 19 bases. CDR3 region: CASSQRLEWPHKQFF. CDR3 coding DNA: TGCGCCAGCAGCCAAAGACTAGAATGGCCCCATAAGCAGTTCTTC.

This clonotype was seen more than once but under ten times. V gene TRBV12-5 combines with J gene TRBJ2-6; D ambiguous. The CDR3 loop spans 17 amino acids. Germline CDR1 reads LGHNT; CDR2 reads FRNRAP. The V gene lost 4 bases and the J gene lost 0 bases, with 13 bases spanning the gap. DNA for the CDR3: TGTGCTAGTGGTTCATTTTTTCAATACTCTGGGGCCAACGTCCTGACTTTC. Protein product: CASGSFFQYSGANVLTF.

This clonotype turned up a few times. CDR3 sequence: CASSYRAGLYNEQFF. DNA for the CDR3: TGTGCCAGCAGCTACAGAGCGGGCCTATACAATGAGCAGTTCTTC. The V gene is TRBV7-2, the J gene TRBJ2-1; possible D gene TRBD2, 6 bases. The CDR3 is 15 amino acids. CDR1 and CDR2 (germline): SGHTA, FQGNSA. The V end was cut by 4 bases, the J end by 4 bases, with 14 bases between.

This clonotype was picked up many times. The chain links TRBV12-3 or TRBV12-4 to TRBJ2-5; 10 positions agree with TRBD1. Trimming cost V 6 bases and J 5 bases; bases outside gene matches: 9. This CDR3 has 15 residues. CDR3 protein: CASREGQGRRETQYF. The DNA of the CDR3 is TGTGCCAGCAGAGAGGGACAGGGGCGTCGGGAGACCCAGTACTTC.

The CDR3 loop reads CASSWGQGLVEQYF. In nucleotides, the CDR3 is TGCGCCAGCAGCTGGGGACAGGGTTTGGTCGAGCAGTACTTC. The V call is TRBV5-1, the J call TRBJ2-7; 9 nucleotides align to TRBD1. CDR1 and CDR2 (germline): SGHRS, YFSETQ. Losses at the gene ends were 3 bases for V and 6 bases for J; bases not matched to a gene: 7. The CDR3 spans 14 residues.

V gene TRBV5-6 combines with J gene TRBJ2-7; D is uncertain. V gave up 2 bases and J gave up 6 bases, with 12 bases separating them. Per the germline V gene, CDR1 is SGHDT and CDR2 is YYEEEE. There are 13 residues in the CDR3. The CDR3 coding sequence is TGTGCCAGCAGCTTTGCTGGGTGGGGCGAGCAGTACTTC. Amino acids: CASSFAGWGEQYF.

In DNA, the CDR3 is TGTGCCAGCAGCGTAGTAGTCCCGGCGGCGAGATCCTACGAGCAGTACTTC. Amino acids: CASSVVVPAARSYEQYF. This sequence joins TRBV9 and TRBJ2-7; D remains ambiguous. Trimming took 0 bases from V and 1 from J, leaving 17 bases between them. The CDR3 is 17 amino acids. In germline, CDR1 is SGDLS, CDR2 YYNGEE.

The CDR3: CASGLETGGFGANVLTF. In DNA, the CDR3 is TGTGCTAGTGGTTTGGAAACAGGGGGCTTTGGGGCCAACGTCCTGACTTTC. The gene calls are TRBV12-5 and TRBJ2-6; 9 nucleotides match TRBD1. V was pared by 1 base and J by 3 bases, with 4 bases of the junction left unmatched. The CDR3 sequence is 17 residues long. From germline, CDR1 is LGHNT and CDR2 FRNRAP.

This clonotype showed up just a few times. V usage is TRBV5-1 and J usage is TRBJ1-1; unclear D gene. This CDR3 is 14 amino acids long. Trimming removed 1 base from V and 0 bases from J, with 7 bases in between. From germline, CDR1 is SGHRS and CDR2 YFSETQ. The CDR3 protein is CASSLRQVNTEAFF. The CDR3 nucleotides read TGCGCCAGCAGCTTGCGGCAGGTGAACACTGAAGCTTTCTTT.

The chain couples TRBV12-3 or TRBV12-4 to TRBJ2-7; D might be TRBD2 (5 bases). The V end lost 0 bases, the J end lost 4 bases, and 16 bases lay between the germline ends. There are 16 residues in the CDR3. CDR3 in amino acids: CASSLAWVASTYEQYF. The CDR3 region has the DNA TGTGCCAGCAGTTTAGCGTGGGTGGCTAGCACGTACGAGCAGTACTTC.

This chain links TRBV5-1 with TRBJ2-7; 12 nucleotides match TRBD2. Germline V gene sequence: CDR1 SGHRS, CDR2 YFSETQ. The CDR3 is 16 amino acids. The ends lost 0 bases at V and 3 bases at J; junction bases unmatched: 4. The CDR3 region has the DNA TGCGCCAGCAGCTTGGGCTGGACTAGCGGGATCTACGAGCAGTACTTC. Translated, it gives CASSLGWTSGIYEQYF.

This chain uses TRBV7-8 with TRBJ2-3, with a weak D call TRBD2 (5 bases). This CDR3 has 16 residues. The ends were cut back, 0 bases at V and 0 bases at J, with 10 bases in the middle. Germline V gene data show CDR1 as SGHVS and CDR2 as FQNEAQ. The CDR3 is CASSLAPGVSTDTQYF. DNA for the CDR3: TGTGCCAGCAGCTTAGCGCCCGGGGTTAGCACAGATACGCAGTATTTT.